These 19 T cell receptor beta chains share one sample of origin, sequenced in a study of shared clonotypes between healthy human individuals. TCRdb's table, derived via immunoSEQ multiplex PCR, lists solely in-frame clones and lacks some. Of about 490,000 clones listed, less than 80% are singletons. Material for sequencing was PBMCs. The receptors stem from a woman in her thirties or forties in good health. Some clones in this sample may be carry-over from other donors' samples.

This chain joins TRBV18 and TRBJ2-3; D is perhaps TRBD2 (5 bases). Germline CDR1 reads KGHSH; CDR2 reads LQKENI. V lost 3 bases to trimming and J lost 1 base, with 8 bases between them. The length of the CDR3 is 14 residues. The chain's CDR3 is CASSPYGGTDTQYF. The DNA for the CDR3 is TGTGCCAGCTCACCTTACGGGGGCACAGATACGCAGTATTTT.

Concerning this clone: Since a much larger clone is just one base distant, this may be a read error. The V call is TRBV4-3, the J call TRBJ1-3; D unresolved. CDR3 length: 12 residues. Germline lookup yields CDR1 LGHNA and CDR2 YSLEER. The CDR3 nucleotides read TGCTCCAGCAGCCAAGGAGGCGGCACCATATATTTT. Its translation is CSSSQGGGTIYF.

The CDR3 spells CASSADRRTDTQYF. The DNA of the CDR3 is TGTGCCAGCAGCGCCGACAGGAGAACCGATACGCAGTATTTT. This chain links TRBV9 with TRBJ2-3; maybe TRBD1 (6 bases). CDR3 length: 14 amino acids. V lost 3 bases, J lost 6 bases, and 14 bases lay in between. In germline, CDR1 is SGDLS, CDR2 YYNGEE.

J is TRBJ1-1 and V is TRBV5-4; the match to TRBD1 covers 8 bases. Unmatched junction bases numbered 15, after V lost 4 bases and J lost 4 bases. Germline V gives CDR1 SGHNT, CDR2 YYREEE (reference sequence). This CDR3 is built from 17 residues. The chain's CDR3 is CASSPTSGGGFGTEAFF. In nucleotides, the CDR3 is TGTGCCAGCAGCCCCACATCAGGGGGCGGTTTTGGCACTGAAGCTTTCTTT. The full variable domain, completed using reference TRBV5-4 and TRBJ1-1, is ETGVTQSPTHLIKTRGQQVTLRCSSQSGHNTVSWYQQALGQGPQFIFQYYREEENGRGNFPPRFSGLQFPNYSSELNVNALELDDSALYLCASSPTSGGGFGTEAFFGQGTRLTVV.

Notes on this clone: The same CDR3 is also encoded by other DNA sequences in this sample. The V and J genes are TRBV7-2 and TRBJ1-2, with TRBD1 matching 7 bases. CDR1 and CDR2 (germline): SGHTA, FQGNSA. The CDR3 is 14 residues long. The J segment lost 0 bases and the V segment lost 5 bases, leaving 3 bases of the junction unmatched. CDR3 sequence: CASSLGTANYGYTF. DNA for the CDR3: TGTGCCAGCAGCCTGGGGACAGCTAACTATGGCTACACCTTC.

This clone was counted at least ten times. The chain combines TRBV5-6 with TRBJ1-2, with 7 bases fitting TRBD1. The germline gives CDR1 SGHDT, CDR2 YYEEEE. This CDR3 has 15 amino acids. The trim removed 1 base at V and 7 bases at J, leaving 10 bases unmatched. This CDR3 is CASSLRDSWGAGYTF. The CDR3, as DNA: TGTGCCAGCAGCTTGAGGGACAGCTGGGGGGCTGGCTACACCTTC. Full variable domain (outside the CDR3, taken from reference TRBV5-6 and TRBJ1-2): DAGVTQSPTHLIKTRGQQVTLRCSPKSGHDTVSWYQQALGQGPQFIFQYYEEEERQRGNFPDRFSGHQFPNYSSELNVNALLLGDSALYLCASSLRDSWGAGYTFGSGTRLTVV.

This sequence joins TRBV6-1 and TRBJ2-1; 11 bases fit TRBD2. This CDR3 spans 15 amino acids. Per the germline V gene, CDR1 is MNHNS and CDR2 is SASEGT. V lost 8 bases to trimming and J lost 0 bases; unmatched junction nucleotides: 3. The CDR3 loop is CASASGRSSYNEQFF. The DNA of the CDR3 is TGTGCCAGCGCTAGCGGGAGGAGCTCCTACAATGAGCAGTTCTTC.

Written as DNA, the CDR3 is TGTGCCAGCAGTTTAGCGGCCGGGGAGCTGTTTTTT. Its translation: CASSLAAGELFF. J is TRBJ2-2 and V is TRBV27; no clear D. Germline assignment: CDR1 MNHEY and CDR2 SMNVEV (reference sequence). The germline V and J ends were trimmed by 2 bases and 6 bases, with 4 bases remaining between them. This CDR3 is built from 12 residues.

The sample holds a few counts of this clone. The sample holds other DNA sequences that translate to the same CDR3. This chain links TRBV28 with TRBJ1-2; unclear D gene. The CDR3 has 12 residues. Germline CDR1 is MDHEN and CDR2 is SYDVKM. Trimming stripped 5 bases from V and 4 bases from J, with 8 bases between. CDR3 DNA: TGTGCCAGCAGTCTCCGTCTCTATGGCTACACCTTC. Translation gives CASSLRLYGYTF.

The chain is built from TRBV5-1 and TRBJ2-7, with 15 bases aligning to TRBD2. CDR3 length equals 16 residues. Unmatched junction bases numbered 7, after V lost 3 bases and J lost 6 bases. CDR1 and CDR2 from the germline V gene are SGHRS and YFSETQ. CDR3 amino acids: CASSSRWTSGRVEQYF. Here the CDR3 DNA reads TGCGCCAGCAGCTCCCGGTGGACTAGCGGGAGGGTCGAGCAGTACTTC.

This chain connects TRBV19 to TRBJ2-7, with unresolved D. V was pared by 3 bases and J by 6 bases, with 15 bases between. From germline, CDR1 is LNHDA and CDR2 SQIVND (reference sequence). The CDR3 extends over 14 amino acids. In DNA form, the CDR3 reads TGTGCCAGTAGTATCGAAGGCTCGACGGGCGAGCAGTACTTC. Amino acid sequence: CASSIEGSTGEQYF.

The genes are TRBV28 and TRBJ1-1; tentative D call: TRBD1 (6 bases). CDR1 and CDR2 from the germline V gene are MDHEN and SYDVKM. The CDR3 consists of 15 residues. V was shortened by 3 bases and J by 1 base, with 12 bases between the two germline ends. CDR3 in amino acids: CASSFLQGGNTEAFF. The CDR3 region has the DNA TGTGCCAGCAGTTTCTTACAGGGAGGGAACACTGAAGCTTTCTTT.

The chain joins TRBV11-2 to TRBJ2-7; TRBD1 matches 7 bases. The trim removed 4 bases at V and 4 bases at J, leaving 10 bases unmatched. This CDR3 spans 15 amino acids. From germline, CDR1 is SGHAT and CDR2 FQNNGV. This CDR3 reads CASSSTGVPFYEQYF. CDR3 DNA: TGTGCCAGCAGCTCCACAGGGGTTCCTTTTTACGAGCAGTACTTC.

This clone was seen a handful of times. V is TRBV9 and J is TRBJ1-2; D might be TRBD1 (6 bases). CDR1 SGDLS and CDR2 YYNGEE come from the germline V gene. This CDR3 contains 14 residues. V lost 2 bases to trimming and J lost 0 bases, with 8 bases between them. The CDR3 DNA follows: TGTGCCAGCAGCGTCAGGGGTGCTAACTATGGCTACACCTTC. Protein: CASSVRGANYGYTF.

The CDR3 DNA reads TGTGCCAGCAGCTCCCCGATCTCCTACGAGCAGTACTTC. Translating gives CASSSPISYEQYF. V gene TRBV13 combines with J gene TRBJ2-7, with no clear D. The CDR3 is 13 amino acids. The germline V gene has CDR1 PRHDT and CDR2 FYEKMQ (reference sequence). Trimming took 4 bases from V and 0 from J, leaving 7 bases between them.

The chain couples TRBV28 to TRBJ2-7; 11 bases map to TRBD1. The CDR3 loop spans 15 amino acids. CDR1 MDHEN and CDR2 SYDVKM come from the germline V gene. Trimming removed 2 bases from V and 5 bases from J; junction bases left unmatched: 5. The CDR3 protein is CASSLPGQGANEQYF. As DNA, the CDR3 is TGTGCCAGCAGTTTACCTGGACAGGGGGCCAACGAGCAGTACTTC.

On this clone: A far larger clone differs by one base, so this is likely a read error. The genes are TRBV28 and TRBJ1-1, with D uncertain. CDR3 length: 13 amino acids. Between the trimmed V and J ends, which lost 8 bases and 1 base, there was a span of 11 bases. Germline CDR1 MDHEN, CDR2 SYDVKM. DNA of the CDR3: TGTGCCAGCGGAGAACAGACGAACACTGAAGCTTTCTTT. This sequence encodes CASGEQTNTEAFF.

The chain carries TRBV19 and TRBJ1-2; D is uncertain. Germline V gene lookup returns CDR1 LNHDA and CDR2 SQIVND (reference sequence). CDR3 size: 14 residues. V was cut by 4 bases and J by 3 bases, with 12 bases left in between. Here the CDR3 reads CASSNSIGHYGYTF. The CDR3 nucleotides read TGTGCCAGTAGTAACTCCATAGGGCACTATGGCTACACCTTC.

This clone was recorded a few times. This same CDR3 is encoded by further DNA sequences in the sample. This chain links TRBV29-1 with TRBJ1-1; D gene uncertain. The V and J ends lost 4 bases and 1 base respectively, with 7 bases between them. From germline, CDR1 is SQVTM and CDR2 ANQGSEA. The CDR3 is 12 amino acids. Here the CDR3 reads CSVGSANTEAFF. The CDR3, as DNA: TGCAGCGTTGGTAGTGCGAACACTGAAGCTTTCTTT.